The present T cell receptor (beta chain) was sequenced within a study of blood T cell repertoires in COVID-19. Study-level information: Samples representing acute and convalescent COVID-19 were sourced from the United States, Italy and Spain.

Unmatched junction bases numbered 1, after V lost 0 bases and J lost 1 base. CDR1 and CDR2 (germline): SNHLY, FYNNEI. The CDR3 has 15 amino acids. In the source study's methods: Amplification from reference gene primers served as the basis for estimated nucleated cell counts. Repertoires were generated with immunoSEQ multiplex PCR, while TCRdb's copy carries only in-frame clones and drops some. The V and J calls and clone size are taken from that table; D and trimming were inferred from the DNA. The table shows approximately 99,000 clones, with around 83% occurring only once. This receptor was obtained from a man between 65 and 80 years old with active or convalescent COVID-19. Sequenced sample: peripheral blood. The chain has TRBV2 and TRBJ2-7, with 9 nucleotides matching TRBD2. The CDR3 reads CASSEARGGSYEQYF. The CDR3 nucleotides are TGTGCCAGCAGTGAAGCGCGGGGGGGGTCCTACGAGCAGTACTTC.